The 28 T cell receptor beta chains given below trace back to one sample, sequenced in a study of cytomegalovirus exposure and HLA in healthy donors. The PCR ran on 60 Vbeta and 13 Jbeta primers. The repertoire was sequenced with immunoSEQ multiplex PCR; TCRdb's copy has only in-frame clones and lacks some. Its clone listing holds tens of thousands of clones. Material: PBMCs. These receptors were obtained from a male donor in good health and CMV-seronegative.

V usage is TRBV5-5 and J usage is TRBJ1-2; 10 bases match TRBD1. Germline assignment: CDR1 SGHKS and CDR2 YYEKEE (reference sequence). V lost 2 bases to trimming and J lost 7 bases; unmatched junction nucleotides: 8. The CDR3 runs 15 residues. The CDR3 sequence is CASSLSDRGQGGYTF. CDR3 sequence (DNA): TGTGCCAGCAGCTTATCCGACAGGGGGCAGGGTGGCTACACCTTC.

The CDR3 sequence is CASSVSGGGEQYF. As DNA, the CDR3 is TGTGCCAGCAGCGTGTCAGGGGGCGGTGAGCAGTACTTC. The chain links TRBV5-5 to TRBJ2-7; TRBD1 aligns across 8 bases. With V trimmed by 4 bases and J by 7 bases, 7 bases remained unmatched. From germline, CDR1 is SGHKS and CDR2 YYEKEE (reference sequence). The CDR3 is 13 amino acids.

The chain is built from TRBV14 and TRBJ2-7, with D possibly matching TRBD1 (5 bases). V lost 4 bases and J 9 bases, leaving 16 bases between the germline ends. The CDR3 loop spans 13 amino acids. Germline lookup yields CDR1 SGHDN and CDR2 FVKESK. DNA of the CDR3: TGTGCCAGCAGCCGGCAGGGTCCCGAGCGGCAGTACTTC. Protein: CASSRQGPERQYF.

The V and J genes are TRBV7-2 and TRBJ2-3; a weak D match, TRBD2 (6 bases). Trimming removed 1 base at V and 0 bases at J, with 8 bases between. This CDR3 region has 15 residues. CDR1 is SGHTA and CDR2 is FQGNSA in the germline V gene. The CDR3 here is CASSLESGSTDTQYF. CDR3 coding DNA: TGTGCCAGCAGCTTAGAGAGCGGGAGCACAGATACGCAGTATTTT. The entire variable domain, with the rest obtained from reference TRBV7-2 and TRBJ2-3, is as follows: GAGVSQSPSNKVTEKGKDVELRCDPISGHTALYWYRQSLGQGLEFLIYFQGNSAPDKSGLPSDRFSAERTGGSVSTLTIQRTQQEDSAVYLCASSLESGSTDTQYFGPGTRLTVL.

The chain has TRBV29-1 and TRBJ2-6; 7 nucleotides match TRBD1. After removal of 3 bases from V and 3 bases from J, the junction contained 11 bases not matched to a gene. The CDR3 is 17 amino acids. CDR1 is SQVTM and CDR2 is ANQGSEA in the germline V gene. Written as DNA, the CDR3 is TGCAGCGTTGATGGTGAGGGGGCGGGTGGTGGGGCCAACGTCCTGACTTTC. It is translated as CSVDGEGAGGGANVLTF.

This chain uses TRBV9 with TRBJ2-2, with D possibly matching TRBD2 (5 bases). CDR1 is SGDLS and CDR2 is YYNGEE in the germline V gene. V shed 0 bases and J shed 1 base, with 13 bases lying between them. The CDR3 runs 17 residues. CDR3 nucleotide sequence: TGTGCCAGCAGCGTAGAAGGGAGCAGCCTGAACACCGGGGAGCTGTTTTTT. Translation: CASSVEGSSLNTGELFF.

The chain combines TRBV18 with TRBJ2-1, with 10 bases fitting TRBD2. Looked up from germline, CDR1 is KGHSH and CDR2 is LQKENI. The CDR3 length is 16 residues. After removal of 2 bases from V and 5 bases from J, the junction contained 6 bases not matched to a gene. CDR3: CASSPGRTSGDNEQFF. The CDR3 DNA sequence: TGTGCCAGCTCACCAGGGCGGACTAGCGGTGACAATGAGCAGTTCTTC.

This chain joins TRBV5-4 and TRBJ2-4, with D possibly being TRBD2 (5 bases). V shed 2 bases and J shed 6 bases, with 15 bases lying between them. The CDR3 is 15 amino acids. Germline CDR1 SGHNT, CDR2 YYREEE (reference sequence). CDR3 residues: CASSFPGDTGNIQYF. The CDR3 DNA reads TGTGCCAGCAGCTTCCCCGGGGATACGGGAAACATTCAGTACTTC.

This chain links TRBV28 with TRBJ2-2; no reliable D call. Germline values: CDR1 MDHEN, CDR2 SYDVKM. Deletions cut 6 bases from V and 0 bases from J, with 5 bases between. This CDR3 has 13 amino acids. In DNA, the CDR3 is TGTGCCAGCAGGACAACGAACACCGGGGAGCTGTTTTTT. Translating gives CASRTTNTGELFF.

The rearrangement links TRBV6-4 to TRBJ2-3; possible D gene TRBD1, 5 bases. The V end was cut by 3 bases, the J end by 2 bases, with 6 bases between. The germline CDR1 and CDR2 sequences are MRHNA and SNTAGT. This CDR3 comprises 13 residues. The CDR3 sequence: CASSEGDTDTQYF. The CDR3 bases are TGTGCCAGCAGTGAAGGGGACACAGATACGCAGTATTTT.

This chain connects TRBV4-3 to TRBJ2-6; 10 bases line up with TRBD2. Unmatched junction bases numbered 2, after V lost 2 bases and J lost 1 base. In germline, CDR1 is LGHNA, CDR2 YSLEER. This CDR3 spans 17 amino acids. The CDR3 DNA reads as TGCGCCAGCAGCCAAACTAGCGGGATATCTGGGGCCAACGTCCTGACTTTC. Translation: CASSQTSGISGANVLTF.

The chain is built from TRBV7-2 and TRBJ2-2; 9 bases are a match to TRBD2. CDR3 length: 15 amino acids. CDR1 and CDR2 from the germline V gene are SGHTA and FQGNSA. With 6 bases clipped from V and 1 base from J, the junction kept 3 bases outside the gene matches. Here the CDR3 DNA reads TGTGCCAGCAGGGTAGCGGGGGAGAACACCGGGGAGCTGTTTTTT. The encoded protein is CASRVAGENTGELFF.

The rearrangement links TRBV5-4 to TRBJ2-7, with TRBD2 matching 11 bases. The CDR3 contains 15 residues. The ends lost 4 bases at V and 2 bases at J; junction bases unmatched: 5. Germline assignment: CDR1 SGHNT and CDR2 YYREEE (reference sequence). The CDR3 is CASSLGTSGPYEQYF. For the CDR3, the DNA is TGTGCCAGCAGCCTCGGGACTAGCGGTCCCTACGAGCAGTACTTC.

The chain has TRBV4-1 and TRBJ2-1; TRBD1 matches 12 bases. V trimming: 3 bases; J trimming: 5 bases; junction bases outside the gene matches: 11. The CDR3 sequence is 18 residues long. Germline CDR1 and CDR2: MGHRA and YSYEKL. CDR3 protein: CASSHTGQGARTDNEQFF. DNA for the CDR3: TGCGCCAGCAGCCACACGGGACAGGGGGCTAGGACCGACAATGAGCAGTTCTTC.

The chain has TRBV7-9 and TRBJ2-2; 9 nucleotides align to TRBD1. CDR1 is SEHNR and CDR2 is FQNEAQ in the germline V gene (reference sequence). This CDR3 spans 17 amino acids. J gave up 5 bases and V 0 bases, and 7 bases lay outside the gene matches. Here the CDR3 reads CASSLASGTGRTGELFF. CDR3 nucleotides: TGTGCCAGCAGCTTAGCATCCGGGACAGGGAGAACCGGGGAGCTGTTTTTT.

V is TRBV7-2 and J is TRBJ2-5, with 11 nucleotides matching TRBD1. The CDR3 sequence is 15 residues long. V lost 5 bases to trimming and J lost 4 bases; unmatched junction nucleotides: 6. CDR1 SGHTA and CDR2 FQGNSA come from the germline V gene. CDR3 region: CASSPGQGALETQYF. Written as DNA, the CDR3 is TGTGCCAGCAGCCCTGGACAGGGGGCTTTAGAGACCCAGTACTTC.

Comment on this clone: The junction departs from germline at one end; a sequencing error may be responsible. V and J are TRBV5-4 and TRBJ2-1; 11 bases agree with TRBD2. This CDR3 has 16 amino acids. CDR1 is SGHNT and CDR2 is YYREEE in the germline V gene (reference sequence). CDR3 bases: TGTGCCAGCAGCCCTCTAGCGGGGGGCTCCGACAATGAGCAGTTCTTC. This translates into CASSPLAGGSDNEQFF.

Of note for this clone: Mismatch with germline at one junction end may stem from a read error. Here the CDR3 reads CASSARQGGGNNSHLHF. The CDR3 DNA reads as TGTGCCAGTAGTGCTCGACAGGGAGGAGGTAATAATTCACACCTCCACTTT. V and J are TRBV19 and TRBJ1-6; 7 nucleotides line up with TRBD1. CDR1 and CDR2 (germline): LNHDA, SQIVND (reference sequence). The CDR3 extends over 17 amino acids.

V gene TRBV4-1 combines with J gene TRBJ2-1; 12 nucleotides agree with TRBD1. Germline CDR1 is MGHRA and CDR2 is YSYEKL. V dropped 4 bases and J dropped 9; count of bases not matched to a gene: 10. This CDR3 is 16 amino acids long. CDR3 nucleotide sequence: TGCGCCAGCAGCCTAGGGCTCCGGGACAGGGGGCGTGAGCAGTTCTTC. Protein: CASSLGLRDRGREQFF.

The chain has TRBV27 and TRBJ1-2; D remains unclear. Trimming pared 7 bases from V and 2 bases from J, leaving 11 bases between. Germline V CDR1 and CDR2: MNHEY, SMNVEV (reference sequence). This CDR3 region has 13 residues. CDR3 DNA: TGTGCCAGCAAAAGGGAGGGAAACTATGGCTACACCTTC. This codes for CASKREGNYGYTF.

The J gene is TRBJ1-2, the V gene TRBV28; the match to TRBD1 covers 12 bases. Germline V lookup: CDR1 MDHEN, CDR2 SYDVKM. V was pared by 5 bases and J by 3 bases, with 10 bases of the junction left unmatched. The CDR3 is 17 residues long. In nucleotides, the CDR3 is TGTGCCAGCAGTGCCGGGACAGGGGGCTCCTCTGACTATGGCTACACCTTC. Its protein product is CASSAGTGGSSDYGYTF.

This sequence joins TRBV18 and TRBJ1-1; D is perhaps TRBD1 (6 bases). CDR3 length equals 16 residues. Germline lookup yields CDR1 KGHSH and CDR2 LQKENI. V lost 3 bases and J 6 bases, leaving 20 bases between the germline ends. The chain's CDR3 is CASSPRQVSGDAEAFF. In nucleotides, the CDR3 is TGTGCCAGCTCACCTAGACAGGTGTCAGGGGACGCTGAAGCTTTCTTT.

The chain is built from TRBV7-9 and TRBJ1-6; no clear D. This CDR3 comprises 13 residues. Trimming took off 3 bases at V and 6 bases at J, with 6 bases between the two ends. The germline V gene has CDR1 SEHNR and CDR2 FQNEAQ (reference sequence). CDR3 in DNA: TGTGCCAGCAGCTTGGCCTTTAATTCACCCCTCCACTTT. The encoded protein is CASSLAFNSPLHF.

In nucleotides, the CDR3 is TGTGCCAGCAGCCCGGGACAGAACACAGATACGCAGTATTTT. Its protein product is CASSPGQNTDTQYF. The genes are TRBV7-3 and TRBJ2-3; 7 positions match TRBD1. Germline-derived CDR1 and CDR2 are SGHTA and FQGTGA. The ends lost 5 bases at V and 2 bases at J; junction bases unmatched: 4. The CDR3 totals 14 residues.

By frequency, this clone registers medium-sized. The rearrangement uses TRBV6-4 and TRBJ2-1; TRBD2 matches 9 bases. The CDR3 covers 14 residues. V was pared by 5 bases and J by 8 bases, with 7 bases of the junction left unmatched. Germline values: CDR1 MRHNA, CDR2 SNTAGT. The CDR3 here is CASSPLAGAHEQFF. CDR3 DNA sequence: TGTGCCAGCAGTCCCTTAGCGGGGGCGCATGAGCAGTTCTTC.

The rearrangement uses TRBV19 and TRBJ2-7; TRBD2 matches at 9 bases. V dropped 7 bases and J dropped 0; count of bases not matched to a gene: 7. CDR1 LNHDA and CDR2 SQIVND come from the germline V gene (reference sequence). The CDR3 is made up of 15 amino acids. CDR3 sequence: CASKPTSGHSYEQYF. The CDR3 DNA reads TGTGCCAGTAAACCGACTAGCGGCCACTCCTACGAGCAGTACTTC.

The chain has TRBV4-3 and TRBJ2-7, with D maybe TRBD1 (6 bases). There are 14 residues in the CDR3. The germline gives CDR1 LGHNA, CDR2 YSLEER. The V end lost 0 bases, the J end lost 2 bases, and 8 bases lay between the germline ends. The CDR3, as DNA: TGCGCCAGCAGCCAAGAGTCAGGGGCCTACGAGCAGTACTTC. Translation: CASSQESGAYEQYF.

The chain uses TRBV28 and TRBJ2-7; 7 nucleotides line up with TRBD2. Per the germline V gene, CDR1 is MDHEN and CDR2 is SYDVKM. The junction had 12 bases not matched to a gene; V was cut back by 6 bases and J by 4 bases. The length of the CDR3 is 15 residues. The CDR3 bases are TGTGCCAGCAGCCGACGGGCGGGAGCGGCTTACGAGCAGTACTTC. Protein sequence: CASSRRAGAAYEQYF.